A single sample is the source of the 26 T cell receptor beta chains below, sequenced in a study of blood T cell repertoires in COVID-19. Sequencing was performed with immunoSEQ multiplex PCR; in TCRdb, only in-frame clones are kept and a portion is missing. The table has approximately 210,000 clones, 70% to 90% seen once; the top ten hold 7.5% to 10%. Input material: PBMCs or T cells enriched from blood (not recorded which). The receptors originated from a young woman who had recovered from COVID-19.

J is TRBJ2-7 and V is TRBV7-2; possibly TRBD2 for D (6 bases). Germline loops: CDR1 SGHTA, CDR2 FQGNSA. The CDR3 is made up of 15 amino acids. With 4 bases removed from V and 2 bases from J, the gap between germline ends came to 15 bases. Here the CDR3 DNA reads TGTGCCAGCAGCTCGTCGACCGGGGGAACCTACGAGCAGTACTTC. Translated, it gives CASSSSTGGTYEQYF.

J is TRBJ2-7 and V is TRBV7-2, with D hard to call. Germline V CDR1 and CDR2: SGHTA, FQGNSA. Between the trimmed V and J ends, which lost 4 bases and 2 bases, there was a span of 18 bases. This CDR3 is 16 amino acids long. The CDR3 DNA reads as TGTGCCAGCAGCTCCCTCCCGGGTCTGCCACCCTACGAGCAGTACTTC. This codes for CASSSLPGLPPYEQYF.

J is TRBJ2-1 and V is TRBV7-9; 7 positions match TRBD1. Germline values: CDR1 SEHNR, CDR2 FQNEAQ (reference sequence). The CDR3 is made up of 16 amino acids. With V trimmed by 0 bases and J by 13 bases, 15 bases remained unmatched. The CDR3 DNA follows: TGTGCCAGCAGCTTAGCGTTTTGGGACAGCAAGAGGGCCCAGTTCTTC. Protein: CASSLAFWDSKRAQFF. Supplemented by reference TRBV7-9 and TRBJ2-1, the full variable domain reads DTGVSQNPRHKITKRGQNVTFRCDPISEHNRLYWYRQTLGQGPEFLTYFQNEAQLEKSRLLSDRFSAERPKGSFSTLEIQRTEQGDSAMYLCASSLAFWDSKRAQFFGPGTRLTVL.

The CDR3 nucleotides are TGTGCCTGGTTTAACTCGAATGGCTACACCTTC. Encoded protein: CAWFNSNGYTF. The chain uses TRBV30 and TRBJ1-2; D gene unclear. The CDR3 length is 11 residues. In germline, CDR1 is GTSNPN, CDR2 SVGIG (reference sequence). V lost 5 bases and J lost 6, with 10 bases in between.

The genes are TRBV7-9 and TRBJ2-5; TRBD2 might be the D (6 bases). Germline V lookup: CDR1 SEHNR, CDR2 FQNEAQ (reference sequence). This CDR3 has 15 residues. V was pared by 2 bases and J by 2 bases, with 12 bases between. CDR3 sequence: CASSLSLRGQETQYF. DNA for the CDR3: TGTGCCAGCAGCTTAAGTTTGCGGGGTCAAGAGACCCAGTACTTC.

The chain is built from TRBV28 and TRBJ1-6; D is possibly TRBD1 (5 bases). Germline V CDR1 and CDR2: MDHEN, SYDVKM. The V end lost 7 bases, the J end lost 5 bases, and 12 bases lay between the germline ends. CDR3 length: 14 residues. CDR3 sequence: CASKWGHHNSPLHF. The CDR3 region has the DNA TGTGCCAGCAAATGGGGCCATCATAATTCACCCCTCCACTTT.

This rearrangement joins TRBV27 to TRBJ2-7, with D possibly TRBD2 on 6 matching bases. This CDR3 comprises 17 residues. Germline CDR1 is MNHEY and CDR2 is SMNVEV (reference sequence). V was trimmed by 5 bases and J by 2 bases, leaving 22 bases between them. CDR3 in DNA: TGTGCCAGCAGTCTCACATTAAGTCGGGGGTCCACCTACGAGCAGTACTTC. As protein: CASSLTLSRGSTYEQYF.

The CDR3 region has the DNA TGTGCCAGCAGTTACTCGTACGGTCAGCCCCAGCATTTT. Translated: CASSYSYGQPQHF. V usage is TRBV6-5 and J usage is TRBJ1-5; D unresolved. V was cut by 0 bases and J by 6 bases, with 6 bases left in between. This CDR3 is built from 13 residues. From germline, CDR1 is MNHEY and CDR2 SVGAGI.

V usage is TRBV16 and J usage is TRBJ2-5; TRBD2 agrees at 7 bases. This CDR3 has 14 residues. J gave up 9 bases and V 9 bases, and 16 bases lay outside the gene matches. Germline V CDR1 and CDR2: KGHSY, FQNENV. This CDR3 is CARGRGATMSAQYF. The CDR3, as DNA: TGTGCCAGGGGGAGGGGCGCCACCATGTCGGCCCAGTACTTC.

The chain carries TRBV7-9 and TRBJ2-3; no reliable D call. Germline V lookup: CDR1 SEHNR, CDR2 FQNEAQ (reference sequence). The CDR3 is 15 residues long. Trimming left V 4 bases short and J 0 bases short, with 11 bases between. The DNA of the CDR3 is TGTGCCAGCAGCTCAACAACATCTAGCACAGATACGCAGTATTTT. It yields the protein CASSSTTSSTDTQYF.

The chain couples TRBV18 to TRBJ2-5; tentatively, D is TRBD2 (6 bases). This CDR3 region has 13 residues. Trimming removed 3 bases at V and 2 bases at J, with 7 bases between. Germline V gene lookup returns CDR1 KGHSH and CDR2 LQKENI. The CDR3 protein is CASSPGTQETQYF. The CDR3 bases are TGTGCCAGCTCACCGGGGACTCAAGAGACCCAGTACTTC.

The V gene is TRBV25-1, the J gene TRBJ1-2; D remains unclear. The CDR3 totals 13 residues. Trimming cost V 2 bases and J 4 bases, with 8 bases left between them. Germline assignment: CDR1 MGHDK and CDR2 SYGVNS. The CDR3 spells CASSERGSYGYTF. For the CDR3, the DNA is TGTGCCAGCAGTGAACGAGGAAGCTATGGCTACACCTTC.

The genes are TRBV21-1 and TRBJ2-1; the D call TRBD2 from the table was never checked on the DNA. TRBV21-1 is labeled a pseudogene. The CDR3 has 16 residues. Written as DNA, the CDR3 is TGTGCCAGCAGCAAAGGCCCGGGGGGAACCTACAATGAGCAGTTCTTC. Translating it yields CASSKGPGGTYNEQFF.

The gene calls are TRBV7-6 and TRBJ1-6; the D gene is possibly TRBD1 (5 bases). V was clipped by 5 bases and J by 9 bases, with 17 bases between them. Germline CDR1 SGHVS, CDR2 FNYEAQ. The CDR3 is made up of 15 amino acids. CDR3 in DNA: TGTGCCAGCAGCCCGCAGGCTGGGGCCGCTTCACCCCTCCACTTT. It encodes CASSPQAGAASPLHF.

The rearrangement joins TRBV7-9 to TRBJ2-3; 11 bases agree with TRBD2. Germline V gene lookup returns CDR1 SEHNR and CDR2 FQNEAQ (reference sequence). V trimming: 4 bases; J trimming: 6 bases; junction bases outside the gene matches: 6. The CDR3 extends over 15 amino acids. CDR3 nucleotides: TGTGCCAGCAGCTCCGTAGCGGGGGGGCTGGATACGCAGTATTTT. Protein: CASSSVAGGLDTQYF.

The chain joins TRBV28 to TRBJ1-4; D remains unclear. Deletions cut 8 bases from V and 4 bases from J, with 14 bases between. CDR1 MDHEN and CDR2 SYDVKM come from the germline V gene. CDR3 length: 14 residues. CDR3 bases: TGTGCCAGCGGATCCGGGTTCGTTAATGAAAAACTGTTTTTT. It translates to CASGSGFVNEKLFF.

In its sample, this clone was seen many times. The V gene is TRBV2, the J gene TRBJ2-3; the D is unclear. V lost 7 bases and J 0 bases, leaving 11 bases between the germline ends. CDR1 and CDR2 from the germline V gene are SNHLY and FYNNEI. This CDR3 is 14 amino acids long. In DNA, the CDR3 is TGTGCCAGCAACCCCCAACTAAGCACAGATACGCAGTATTTT. It specifies CASNPQLSTDTQYF.

This clone was found a few times. V gene TRBV28 combines with J gene TRBJ2-2, with 9 bases matching TRBD1. The germline CDR1 and CDR2 sequences are MDHEN and SYDVKM. V lost 5 bases and J lost 6; bases outside the gene matches: 7. The CDR3 is made up of 15 amino acids. The CDR3 DNA reads as TGTGCCAGCAGTGTCCGGGACAGGGTAGCCGGGGAGCTGTTTTTT. It codes for CASSVRDRVAGELFF.

The chain employs TRBV30 and TRBJ2-7; a possible D gene is TRBD1 (5 bases). The germline V gene encodes CDR1 GTSNPN and CDR2 SVGIG (reference sequence). V was cut by 5 bases and J by 0 bases, with 14 bases left in between. The CDR3 loop spans 14 amino acids. The CDR3 DNA reads TGTGCCTGGGGTGCGACAGCCTCCTCCTACGAGCAGTACTTC. Translating gives CAWGATASSYEQYF.

The chain has TRBV5-6 and TRBJ1-1; possibly TRBD1 for D (5 bases). Germline assignment: CDR1 SGHDT and CDR2 YYEEEE. The CDR3 consists of 17 residues. The V and J ends lost 0 bases and 0 bases respectively, with 15 bases between them. The DNA of the CDR3 is TGTGCCAGCAGCTTGGTCGTCATCCGACAGCTGAACACTGAAGCTTTCTTT. Translation: CASSLVVIRQLNTEAFF.

The chain links TRBV10-3 to TRBJ1-1; 8 bases match TRBD1. Germline V gene lookup returns CDR1 ENHRY and CDR2 SYGVKD. This CDR3 has 14 amino acids. Trimming at V came to 5 bases and at J to 6 bases, leaving 8 bases not matched to a gene. The CDR3 bases are TGTGCCATCAGTAAGGACAGGGCCCCCGCTGAAGCTTTCTTT. Its translation is CAISKDRAPAEAFF.

The genes are TRBV2 and TRBJ1-4; no clear D. This CDR3 has 14 residues. The V gene lost 2 bases and the J gene lost 8 bases, with 12 bases spanning the gap. Germline V lookup: CDR1 SNHLY, CDR2 FYNNEI. For the CDR3, the DNA is TGTGCCAGCAGTGAAACGGGTTTCAAGGAAAAACTGTTTTTT. Its protein product is CASSETGFKEKLFF.

This chain uses TRBV2 with TRBJ2-7, with 11 bases fitting TRBD2. Germline-derived CDR1 and CDR2 are SNHLY and FYNNEI. J was trimmed by 0 bases and V by 10 bases; bases with no gene match: 8. This CDR3 is built from 15 residues. CDR3 protein: CATRGLAVSSYEQYF. In nucleotides, the CDR3 is TGTGCCACTAGGGGACTAGCGGTTAGCTCCTACGAGCAGTACTTC.

The rearrangement uses TRBV7-8 and TRBJ1-2; 7 nucleotides align to TRBD1. J lost 2 bases, V lost 3 bases, and 0 bases had no gene match. CDR3 length: 13 residues. Germline V gene lookup returns CDR1 SGHVS and CDR2 FQNEAQ. The CDR3 spells CASSLGQNYGYTF. The DNA for the CDR3 is TGTGCCAGCAGCTTGGGACAGAACTATGGCTACACCTTC.

This clone has a handful of counts. The chain combines TRBV19 with TRBJ1-5; possible D gene TRBD1, 6 bases. Germline V gene sequence: CDR1 LNHDA, CDR2 SQIVND (reference sequence). This CDR3 region has 17 residues. V was trimmed by 2 bases and J by 6 bases, leaving 20 bases between them. The CDR3 DNA is TGTGCCAGTAGTATACATCACGTACAGGGTGAGGGTCAGCCCCAGCATTTT. This encodes CASSIHHVQGEGQPQHF.

This clone was seen only a few times. The V gene is TRBV10-3, the J gene TRBJ1-2; 7 nucleotides agree with TRBD1. Looked up from germline, CDR1 is ENHRY and CDR2 is SYGVKD. The length of the CDR3 is 13 residues. Germline trimming cut 11 bases from V and 8 bases from J; bases unmatched to any gene: 14. The CDR3 coding sequence is TGTGCCCTAAAACGACAGGGAATTATGGGCTACACCTTC. Amino acid sequence: CALKRQGIMGYTF.